The sequence of this T cell receptor (beta chain) was determined in a study of PD-1 blockade in classical Hodgkin lymphoma (TCRdb year 2020). Study-level background: Nivolumab dosing was 3 mg/kg intravenously every 2 weeks, continuing until either disease progression or unacceptable toxicity. The study used TCR beta sequencing and CyTOF to define a peripheral blood immune signature of response to PD-1 blockade in classical Hodgkin lymphoma.

Counted from cysteine to phenylalanine, this CDR3 has 17 amino acids. The only DNA kept is the CDR3, 51 bases in frame from the first base. CDR1 and CDR2 are drawn from the germline V gene: MGHDK, SYGVNS. V ends up 2 bases short and J 4 bases short, with an unmatched junction base count of 10. Turning to this clone: This receptor's antigen is unknown. No base qualities exist here, and no much larger clone lies one base off it.

Findings and caveats that apply to the study as a whole: Patients starting nivolumab less than 1 year after ASCT had lower diversity and were excluded from later analyses to avoid confounding by immune reconstitution. Baseline TCR diversity was reported to be lower in newly diagnosed patients than in healthy donors, and even lower in relapsed/refractory patients. By C4D1, a significant rise was seen in CD4+ TCR diversity but not in CD8+ TCR diversity (p=0.0027 vs p=0.16), and the rise was most apparent among complete responders (p=0.02). The study covered only a single clinical trial cohort, and the causes of the repertoire differences, possibly disease activity or prior therapy, were still not defined. Baseline diversity similar to that of newly diagnosed patients was observed in trial patients achieving complete response, whereas significantly lower diversity was observed in partial responders and progressors.

Genomic DNA was isolated using the Qiagen DNeasy kit from unsorted PBMCs as well as from negatively selected CD4+ and CD8+ fractions. TCR beta CDR3 regions were subjected to amplification by immunoSEQ multiplex PCR with primers that anneal to V and J segments. A synthetic immune receptor repertoire was used to minimize amplification bias, and any residual bias was removed computationally once sequencing was done. The authors' analysis ran thus. Custom Python scripts were used to quantify repertoire diversity as the Shannon entropy index. Unsorted, CD4+ and CD8+ repertoires were analyzed separately, except in combined analyses where CD4+ and CD8+ sequences were merged in silico. Clonal expansion was defined as a frequency increase of at least 2-fold after treatment compared with C1D1, and clones undetected at baseline were assigned a pseudocount of 0.5. Clones with 0 or 1 copy at C1D1 were classified as singleton clones, and clones with 2 or more copies were classified as non-singleton clones. Clones expanded in unsorted samples were assigned a CD4+, CD8+ or unknown annotation through matching of protein sequences in sorted samples from the same patient. Wilcoxon tests on paired samples were used to test changes in diversity from C1D1 to C4D1. The immuneACCESS repertoire file appears here via TCRdb, limited to in-frame rearrangements. These files lack a portion of the clones; in checked studies, under half of the deficit traces to unresolved V genes, and the cause of the others is not known. Clone size and V and J calls were adopted from that table, with D and trimming inferred from the DNA. In this sample the table shows 100,000 or so clones, just over 90% of which occur a single time. The ten most abundant clones make up approximately 2% of the sample.

The sample's time point label, decoded: cycle 4 day 1 (C4D1), after less than 7 weeks of nivolumab. All trial patients had relapsed after autologous stem cell transplantation, with cohorts A, B and C differing in prior brentuximab vedotin exposure. A total of under 70 patients with relapsed/refractory classical Hodgkin lymphoma made up the trial cohort, and each patient's best overall response was complete response, partial response or progressive disease. In the multi-cohort phase II CheckMate 205 trial, trial patients received single-agent nivolumab. An independent review committee assessed best overall response by applying the 2007 International Working Group response criteria. Trial PBMCs were collected just before the start of nivolumab (C1D1) and during therapy at cycle 2 day 1 and cycle 4 day 1. Peripheral blood was collected in 8 mL Vacutainer Cell Preparation Tubes, from which PBMCs were isolated by centrifugation and then cryopreserved.

Sequencing used peripheral blood mononuclear cells (PBMCs), obtained before the fourth cycle of nivolumab. Rearrangement joined TRBV25-1 to TRBJ2-3, with TRBD1 identical over 9 junction bases. This clonotype was obtained from a human donor with classical Hodgkin lymphoma. For the CDR3, the sequence is CASSEKKPGQGSDTQYF. The DNA sequence is TGTGCCAGCAGTGAAAAAAAACCGGGACAGGGCTCAGATACGCAGTATTTT.